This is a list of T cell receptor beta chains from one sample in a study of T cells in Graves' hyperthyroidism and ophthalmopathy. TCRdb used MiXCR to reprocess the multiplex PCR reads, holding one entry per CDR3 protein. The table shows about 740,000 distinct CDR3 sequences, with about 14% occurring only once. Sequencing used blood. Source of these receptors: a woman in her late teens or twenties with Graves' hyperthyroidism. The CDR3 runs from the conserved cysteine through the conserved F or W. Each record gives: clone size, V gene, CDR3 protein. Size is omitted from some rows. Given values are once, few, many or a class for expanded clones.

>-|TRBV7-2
CASSPRARTGDGYTF
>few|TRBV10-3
CAISDTGAGANVLTF
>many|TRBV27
CASMEVSTDTQYF
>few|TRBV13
CASSVVTGGDGYTF
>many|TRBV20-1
CSAAGRDRGAFF
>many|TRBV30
CAWDLRGIVHEQYF
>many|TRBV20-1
CSARKGHEQYF
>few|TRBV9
CASRGTEYGYTF
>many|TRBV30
CAWGGVNEQFF
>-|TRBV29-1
CSVEGGVTAGGFYGYTF
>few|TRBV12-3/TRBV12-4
CASSHPSGGYRLTEAFF
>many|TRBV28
CASSRSVNYEQYF
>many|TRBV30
CAWSRGYNEQFF
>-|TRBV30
CGGAVYYGYTF
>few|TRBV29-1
CSVGAGTDTQYF
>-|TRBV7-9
CASSLVPKDRGNEKLFF
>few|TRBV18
CASSSGASSYEQYF
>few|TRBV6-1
CATLPRNTGELFF
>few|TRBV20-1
CSAGGTGTGWGEQYF
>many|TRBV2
CASNVRAGADTQYF
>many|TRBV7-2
CASSLRDRDTDTQYF
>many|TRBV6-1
CASSGAASRSYEQYF
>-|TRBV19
CASSRYPGQGSSYNSPLHF
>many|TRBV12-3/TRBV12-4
CASTLATGAAEAFF
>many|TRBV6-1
CASSKGRSTEAFF
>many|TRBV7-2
CASSPNSGPSPYNEQFF
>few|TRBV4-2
CASSIGIQGLYEQYF
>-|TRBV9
CASSVGSSGSYNEQFF
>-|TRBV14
CASSRGQSSGANVLTF
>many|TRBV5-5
CASSLGHRDNQPQHF
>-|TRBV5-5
CASSPKISGYSNQPQHF
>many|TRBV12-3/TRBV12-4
CASSLQGGGTEAFF
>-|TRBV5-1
CASSFRDTSEGEQFF
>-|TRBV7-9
CASSVSGTGDTEAFF
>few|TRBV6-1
CASTAYQGETQYF
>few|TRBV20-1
CSARSLGRSSYNSPLHF
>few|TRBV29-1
CSVTGNTEAFF
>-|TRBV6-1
CASRRTGRIQPQHF
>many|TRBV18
CASSPRDTGELFF
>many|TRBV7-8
CASTPRGGANYGYTF
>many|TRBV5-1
CASSLQGPFYNEQFF
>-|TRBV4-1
CASSRTSGRTDTQYF
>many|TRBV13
CASSFTSGRYNEQFF
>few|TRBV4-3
CASSPQIETYEQYF
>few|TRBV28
CASSLDRSAYEQYF
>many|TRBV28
CASSSLGGSTDTQYF
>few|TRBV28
CASVRDRGFTDTQYF
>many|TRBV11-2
CASSPGESGTDTQYF
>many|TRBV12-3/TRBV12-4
CASSSKGPYEQYF
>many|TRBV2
CARRVLGTEAFF
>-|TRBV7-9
CASSQGGGRPSSYEQYF
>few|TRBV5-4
CASSLSSLAGASYNEQFF
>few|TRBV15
CATSREGVRRGPGNYGYTF
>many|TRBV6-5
CASSYSLLAQQTQYF
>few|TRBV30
CAWSVRGWEQFF
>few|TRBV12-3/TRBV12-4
CASSPEGLGETQYF
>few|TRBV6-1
CASSRAGPSGANVLTF
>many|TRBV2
CASGTEGLEYYEQYF
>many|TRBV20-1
CSASPTAYEQYF
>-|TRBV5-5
CASSLRAGQEAFF